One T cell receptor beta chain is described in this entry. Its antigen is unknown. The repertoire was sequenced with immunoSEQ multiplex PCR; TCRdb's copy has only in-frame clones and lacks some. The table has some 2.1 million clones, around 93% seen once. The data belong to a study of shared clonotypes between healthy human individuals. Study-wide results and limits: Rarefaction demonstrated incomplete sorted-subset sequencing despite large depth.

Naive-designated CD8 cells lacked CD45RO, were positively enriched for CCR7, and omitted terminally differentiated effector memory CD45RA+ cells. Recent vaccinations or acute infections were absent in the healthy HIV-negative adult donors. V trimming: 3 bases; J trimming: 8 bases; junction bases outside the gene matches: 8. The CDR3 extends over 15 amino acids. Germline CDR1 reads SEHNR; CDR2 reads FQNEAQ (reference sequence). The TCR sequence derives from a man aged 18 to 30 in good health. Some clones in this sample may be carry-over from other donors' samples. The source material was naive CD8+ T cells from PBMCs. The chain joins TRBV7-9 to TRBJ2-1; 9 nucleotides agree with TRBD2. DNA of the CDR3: TGTGCCAGCAGCTTCTCGCTAGCGGGGTGGGATGAGCAGTTCTTC. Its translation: CASSFSLAGWDEQFF.